The clone carrying this T cell receptor beta chain was found many times. Its antigen is undetermined. This sample was taken from a study of human T cells and chemical hapten exposure. Study overall: Sensitization employed 2% DPC on about 2 cm by about 2 cm of upper inner arm skin. The patients were mostly female; they had alopecia areata, totalis or universalis.

Individual cDNA molecules (in the library) carried attached unique molecular identifiers. MiXCR was run by TCRdb on the RACE reads, yielding one entry per CDR3 protein. The table has about 120,000 distinct CDR3 sequences, over 10% seen once. Trimming at V came to 4 bases and at J to 10 bases, leaving 7 bases not matched to a gene. The CDR3 is 13 amino acids. Germline lookup yields CDR1 SGHAT and CDR2 FQNNGV. Time point described: patch test 1, 2 weeks after DPC sensitization. Treatment of the sample: therapeutic diphenylcyclopropenone sensitization with weekly scalp DPC. Study-level results: Expanded TCRs were compared with controls, and the expanded TCRs formed significantly more large CDR3 similarity clusters.

The sample was whole blood, taken in connection with sensitization to the hapten diphenylcyclopropenone (DPC). This clonotype originated in a woman aged 50 to 60 with alopecia areata. Some clones in this sample may be carry-over from other donors' samples. The V and J genes are TRBV11-2 and TRBJ1-1; 9 bases are shared with TRBD1. CDR3 in amino acids: CASSSGTGKVAFF. Here the CDR3 DNA reads TGTGCCAGCAGCTCCGGGACAGGGAAGGTAGCTTTCTTT.